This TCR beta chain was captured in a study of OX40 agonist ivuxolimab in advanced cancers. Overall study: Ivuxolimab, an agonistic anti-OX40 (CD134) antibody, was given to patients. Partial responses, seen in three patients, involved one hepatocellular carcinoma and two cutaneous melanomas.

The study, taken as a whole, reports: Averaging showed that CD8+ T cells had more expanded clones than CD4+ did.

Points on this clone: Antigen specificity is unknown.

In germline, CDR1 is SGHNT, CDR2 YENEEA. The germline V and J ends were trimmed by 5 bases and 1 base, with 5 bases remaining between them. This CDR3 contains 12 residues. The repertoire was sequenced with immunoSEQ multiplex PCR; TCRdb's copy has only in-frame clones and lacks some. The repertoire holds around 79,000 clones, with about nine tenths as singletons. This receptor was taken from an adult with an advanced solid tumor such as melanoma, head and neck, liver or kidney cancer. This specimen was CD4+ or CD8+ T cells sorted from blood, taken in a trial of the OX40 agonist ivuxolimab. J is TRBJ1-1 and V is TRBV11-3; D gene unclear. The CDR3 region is CASSRQNTEAFF. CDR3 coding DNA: TGTGCCAGCAGCCGACAGAACACTGAAGCTTTCTTT. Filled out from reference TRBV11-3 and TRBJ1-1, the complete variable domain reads EAGVVQSPRYKIIEKKQPVAFWCNPISGHNTLYWYLQNLGQGPELLIRYENEEAVDDSQLPKDRFSAERLKGVDSTLKIQPAELGDSAVYLCASSRQNTEAFFGQGTRLTVV.